The rows below give T cell receptor beta chains drawn from one sample of a study of T cells in Graves' hyperthyroidism and ophthalmopathy. MiXCR, applied by TCRdb to the multiplex PCR reads, yields one record per CDR3 protein. The table has 500,000 to 600,000 distinct CDR3 sequences, around 45% seen once. The sample consisted of peripheral blood or thyroid tissue (not recorded which). These TCRs come from a woman aged 18-29 years with Graves' hyperthyroidism. Both conserved end residues are part of each CDR3. D genes are given only for firm matches. Only part of the rows carry a size: once, few, many, or a class if the clone is expanded.

-	TRBV7-9	-	TRBJ2-2	CASSLGRDGARGELFF	TGTGCCAGCAGCTTGGGTAGGGACGGAGCGCGCGGGGAGCTGTTTTTT
few	TRBV3-1	TRBD2	TRBJ2-7	CASSQGLAGASYEQYF	TGTGCCAGCAGCCAGGGGCTAGCGGGAGCGTCCTACGAGCAGTACTTC
-	TRBV12-3/TRBV12-4	-	TRBJ1-6	CATKGGSPLHF	TGTGCCACCAAGGGGGGTTCACCCCTCCACTTT
few	TRBV20-1	TRBD2	TRBJ2-2	CSARTSGRANTGELFF	TGCAGTGCTAGGACTAGCGGGAGGGCGAACACCGGGGAGCTGTTTTTT
few	TRBV2	-	TRBJ2-7	CATRGPGEQYF	TGTGCCACCCGGGGCCCGGGCGAGCAGTACTTC
many	TRBV5-1	-	TRBJ1-1	CASSSQDSGEAFF	TGCGCCAGCAGCTCACAAGACTCTGGAGAAGCTTTCTTT
many	TRBV12-3/TRBV12-4	TRBD2	TRBJ2-7	CASQAGGQWNEQYF	TGTGCTAGCCAGGCGGGAGGCCAATGGAACGAGCAGTACTTC
few	TRBV6-6	-	TRBJ1-4	CASSYLAPNTNEKLFF	TGTGCCAGCAGTTACTTGGCGCCAAACACGAATGAAAAACTGTTTTTT
-	TRBV20-1	TRBD2	TRBJ2-7	CSAGSGRPYNEQYF	TGCAGTGCTGGGAGCGGGAGGCCCTACAATGAGCAGTACTTC
-	TRBV12-3/TRBV12-4	TRBD1	TRBJ1-2	CASRQGVNTF	TGTGCCAGCAGGCAGGGGGTGAACACCTTC
many	TRBV5-1	-	TRBJ2-2	CASSLEGELFF	TGCGCCAGCAGCTTGGAGGGGGAGCTGTTTTTT
many	TRBV5-1	-	TRBJ1-1	CASSLHPSTEAFF	TGCGCCAGCAGCTTGCACCCAAGTACTGAAGCTTTCTTT
many	TRBV15	-	TRBJ2-2	CATSREGTGYTGELFF	TGTGCCACCAGCAGAGAGGGGACTGGGTACACCGGGGAGCTGTTTTTT
-	TRBV7-8	TRBD1	TRBJ2-2	CASSLRLTGPGELFF	TGTGCCAGCAGCTTGCGACTGACAGGGCCAGGGGAGCTGTTTTTT
-	TRBV5-6	-	TRBJ2-1	CASSPEIVAYNEQFF	TGTGCCAGCAGCCCGGAGATAGTAGCCTACAATGAGCAGTTCTTC
-	TRBV7-3	TRBD2	TRBJ2-2	CASSRTGAGANTGELFF	TGTGCCAGCAGCCGCACCGGAGCGGGGGCGAACACCGGGGAGCTGTTTTTT
-	TRBV24-1	-	TRBJ2-1	CATSGYPASNEQFF	TGTGCCACCAGTGGGTACCCCGCCTCTAATGAGCAGTTCTTC
-	TRBV29-1	-	TRBJ2-2	CSVTTGRTNTGELFF	TGCAGCGTGACTACAGGGAGAACGAACACCGGGGAGCTGTTTTTT
many	TRBV20-1	TRBD1	TRBJ1-2	CSASTGVRDGYTF	TGCAGTGCGAGTACAGGGGTTCGCGATGGCTACACCTTC
many	TRBV7-9	-	TRBJ2-2	CASSPRVVPNTGELFF	TGTGCCAGCAGCCCCAGGGTTGTTCCGAACACCGGGGAGCTGTTTTTT
many	TRBV11-2	-	TRBJ1-4	CASSLVLNEKLFF	TGTGCCAGCAGCTTAGTCCTGAATGAAAAACTGTTTTTT
once	TRBV20-1	-	TRBJ2-5	CSARDDLWGQETQYF	TGCAGTGCTAGAGATGACCTGTGGGGTCAAGAGACCCAGTACTTC
-	TRBV5-4	-	TRBJ2-1	CASSFTTGYNEQFF	TGTGCCAGCAGCTTCACCACGGGATACAATGAGCAGTTCTTC
-	TRBV29-1	TRBD1	TRBJ1-5	CSFDRGGQPQHF	TGCAGCTTCGACAGGGGAGGGCAGCCCCAGCATTTT
many	TRBV7-9	-	TRBJ1-2	CASSLTFGYGYTF	TGTGCCAGCAGCTTAACGTTCGGCTATGGCTACACCTTC
-	TRBV6-4	-	TRBJ1-2	CASSDLLAGRQGYTF	TGTGCCAGCAGTGACCTCTTAGCGGGGCGACAGGGCTACACCTTC
-	TRBV29-1	TRBD1	TRBJ1-1	CSLGTGGTEAFF	TGCAGCTTGGGGACAGGGGGCACTGAAGCTTTCTTT
-	TRBV11-1	-	TRBJ1-2	CASSLSPGHSSNYGYTF	TGTGCCAGCAGTTTATCGCCAGGCCACTCCTCTAACTATGGCTACACCTTC
-	TRBV6-6	TRBD2	TRBJ2-7	CANSHSGTAYEQYF	TGTGCCAACAGTCATAGCGGGACCGCCTACGAGCAGTACTTC
many	TRBV7-9	-	TRBJ1-1	CASSLDPNTEAFF	TGTGCCAGCAGCTTAGACCCGAACACTGAAGCTTTCTTT
few	TRBV24-1	-	TRBJ2-3	CATSARNADTQYF	TGTGCCACCAGCGCTAGGAACGCAGATACGCAGTATTTT
many	TRBV4-1	-	TRBJ1-2	CASSRRDKSEDYGYTF	TGCGCCAGCAGCCGCCGGGACAAGAGTGAGGATTATGGCTACACCTTC
many	TRBV7-9	-	TRBJ2-2	CASSLVGWELFF	TGTGCCAGCAGCTTAGTTGGCTGGGAGCTGTTTTTT
-	TRBV29-1	-	TRBJ1-5	CSQDWGRYSNQPQHF	TGCAGCCAAGATTGGGGCAGATATAGCAATCAGCCCCAGCATTTT
-	TRBV5-1	-	TRBJ1-5	CASSLGVGGDQPQHF	TGCGCCAGCAGCTTGGGCGTTGGAGGTGACCAGCCCCAGCATTTT
once	TRBV7-9	-	TRBJ1-3	CASSQDTLTRGVNTIYF	TGTGCCAGCAGCCAGGACACGTTGACTAGGGGGGTAAACACCATATATTTT
few	TRBV20-1	-	TRBJ1-2	CSARVVWAYGYTF	TGCAGTGCTAGAGTGGTATGGGCCTATGGCTACACCTTC
few	TRBV6-5	-	TRBJ2-7	CASTPEDKGTYEQYF	TGTGCCAGCACGCCCGAGGATAAGGGTACCTACGAGCAGTACTTC
-	TRBV7-9	-	TRBJ1-5	CASSLRGGRNQPQHF	TGTGCCAGCAGCTTACGCGGGGGCCGCAATCAGCCCCAGCATTTT
-	TRBV7-2	-	TRBJ1-4	CASMGSGEEKLFF	TGTGCCAGCATGGGGTCAGGGGAAGAAAAACTGTTTTTT
many	TRBV19	-	TRBJ1-2	CASSIPDYGYTF	TGTGCCAGTAGTATCCCGGACTATGGCTACACCTTC
many	TRBV10-3	TRBD2	TRBJ2-7	CAISDSGLIYEQYF	TGTGCCATCAGTGATTCGGGACTAATATACGAGCAGTACTTC
-	TRBV10-3	-	TRBJ2-7	CVISEGTPGRNEQCF	TGTGTCATCAGCGAAGGGACTCCCGGTAGGAACGAGCAGTGCTTC
many	TRBV19	TRBD1	TRBJ1-2	CASSPTGTGISANYGYTF	TGTGCCAGTAGTCCTACCGGGACAGGAATCTCAGCTAACTATGGCTACACCTTC
-	TRBV15	TRBD1	TRBJ2-7	CATSSRTGYEQYF	TGTGCCACCAGCAGCCGGACAGGCTACGAGCAGTACTTC
-	TRBV7-9	-	TRBJ2-3	CASSDHGDTQYF	TGTGCCAGCAGCGACCACGGGGATACGCAGTATTTT
many	TRBV4-1	TRBD2	TRBJ2-7	CASSNEQREFYEQYF	TGCGCCAGCAGCAACGAGCAGCGGGAGTTCTACGAGCAGTACTTC